This T cell receptor (beta chain) was found in a study of T cell responses to AZD1222 COVID-19 vaccine. Produced via immunoSEQ multiplex PCR; TCRdb's table is partial and in-frame only. The data show approximately 120,000 clones, about 92% seen once. After removal of 7 bases from V and 3 bases from J, the junction contained 6 bases not matched to a gene. Germline CDR1 MNHEY, CDR2 SVGAGI. The CDR3 has 15 amino acids. Overall study findings and caveats: Spike-specific TCR breadth and depth rose after two AZD1222 doses. The reported proportion of spike-specific TCRs targeting unmutated variant regions was nearly half. Spike-spanning, vaccine-associated CD4 TCRs were dominant at 160-218 and 743-854. Donors, mostly white British, included more females; clonal diversity was possibly underestimated.

With respect to this clone: The antigen remains unidentified.

The V and J genes are TRBV6-5 and TRBJ2-1; 10 nucleotides line up with TRBD2. The receptor was isolated from an adult in good health. Specimen: peripheral blood, collected on day 0 of AZD1222 vaccination. The CDR3 coding sequence is TGTGCCAGCAATCTAGCGGGAGAGGACTACAATGAGCAGTTCTTC. Its protein is CASNLAGEDYNEQFF.